This T cell receptor beta chain was sequenced in a study of T cells in Graves' hyperthyroidism and ophthalmopathy. The V segment lost 7 bases and the J segment 1 base; nucleotides outside the gene matches: 6. CDR3 length: 15 residues. Points on this clonotype: Its cognate antigen is unknown.

The TCR beta CDR3 regions underwent amplification using RNA transcripts as the source. HTBI primers were employed in a first-round RT-PCR of the TCR CDR3. TCRdb processed the multiplex PCR reads anew with MiXCR; each CDR3 protein has one entry. The sample lists about 380,000 distinct CDR3 sequences, roughly 18% seen once, with 35% to 45% in the top ten. Study-level findings and limits: Ophthalmopathy was distinguished from stable hyperthyroidism by 13 V-J signatures.

Sequenced: blood. The source is a man aged 18 to 29 with Graves' ophthalmopathy. The rearrangement links TRBV12-3 or TRBV12-4 to TRBJ2-3, with 9 bases identical to TRBD2. CDR3 nucleotides: TGTGCCAGCACCTCTCCTAGCGGGGGCACAGATACGCAGTATTTT. Translated: CASTSPSGGTDTQYF.